The source of this T cell receptor (beta chain) is a study of blood T cells in healthy people across ages. Sample-barcoded 5' priming and a J-beta primer mix drove a second PCR of roughly 6 to 12 cycles. TCRdb redid the calling of the 5' RACE reads with MiXCR, one entry per CDR3 protein. The sample consists of roughly 1,800,000 distinct CDR3 sequences, roughly 49% of them appearing once. CDR1 LNHNV and CDR2 YYDKDF come from the germline V gene (reference sequence). Trimming shortened V by 1 base and J by 3 bases, and 13 bases separated the two germline ends. The CDR3 covers 15 residues. Study-wide findings and caveats: Changes seen in expanded clonotypes were possibly confounded by donor CMV status left unknown.

This clonotype was seen a few times. Its cognate antigen is unknown. Sequencing was done on a sample of blood. This TCR was recovered from a woman in her thirties or forties in good health. The rearrangement joins TRBV15 to TRBJ2-7; perhaps D is TRBD1 or TRBD2 (6 bases each). CDR3 DNA sequence: TGTGCCACCAGCAGAGCTGCGGGACAAAGCTACGAGCAGTACTTC. This translates into CATSRAAGQSYEQYF.